The next 10 T cell receptor beta chains were all read from a single sample in a study of blood T cell repertoires in COVID-19. The assay was immunoSEQ multiplex PCR, and TCRdb's table has in-frame clones only and misses some. Counted here are approximately 250,000 clones, 82% occurring once; the ten biggest clones make up 15%. What was sequenced was PBMCs or T cells enriched from blood (not recorded which). Every receptor here comes from a man in his forties who had recovered from COVID-19.

The chain recombines TRBV20-1 with TRBJ2-5; weak D call: TRBD2 (5 bases). This CDR3 is 11 amino acids long. The V end was cut by 6 bases, the J end by 2 bases, with 7 bases between. From germline, CDR1 is DFQATT and CDR2 SNEGSKA (reference sequence). CDR3 sequence: CSARTQETQYF. CDR3 nucleotides: TGCAGTGCACGGACTCAAGAGACCCAGTACTTC.

V gene TRBV19 combines with J gene TRBJ2-7; 9 nucleotides match TRBD1. CDR1 is LNHDA and CDR2 is SQIVND in the germline V gene (reference sequence). J was trimmed by 2 bases and V by 4 bases; bases with no gene match: 3. CDR3 size: 14 residues. In nucleotides, the CDR3 is TGTGCCAGTAGTACCGACAGGGGGACCTACGAGCAGTACTTC. Protein sequence: CASSTDRGTYEQYF.

The chain couples TRBV18 to TRBJ2-4; D call uncertain. The V and J ends lost 2 bases and 5 bases respectively, with 7 bases between them. The CDR3 runs 13 residues. Germline CDR1 and CDR2: KGHSH and LQKENI. This CDR3 reads CASSPSSENIQYF. CDR3 coding DNA: TGTGCCAGCTCACCATCGAGCGAAAACATTCAGTACTTC.

The chain is built from TRBV6-1 and TRBJ1-2, with a weak D call TRBD1 (5 bases). Germline V gene data show CDR1 as MNHNS and CDR2 as SASEGT. Trimming took 2 bases from V and 6 from J, leaving 16 bases between them. The length of the CDR3 is 15 residues. CDR3 protein: CASSESVRVADGYTF. DNA for the CDR3: TGTGCCAGCAGTGAATCAGTCAGGGTCGCTGATGGCTACACCTTC.

V gene TRBV7-2 combines with J gene TRBJ2-4, with D tentatively TRBD2 (5 bases). Per germline, CDR1 SGHTA and CDR2 FQGNSA. Trimming stripped 5 bases from V and 8 bases from J, with 16 bases between. The CDR3 covers 14 residues. The CDR3 reads CASSLTPSGDIQYF. DNA of the CDR3: TGTGCCAGCAGCCTAACTCCCTCCGGGGACATTCAGTACTTC.

This clone was found a few times. J is TRBJ1-5 and V is TRBV9, with D perhaps TRBD1 (5 bases). Trimming took off 0 bases at V and 9 bases at J, with 13 bases between the two ends. The CDR3 is 14 amino acids. CDR1 SGDLS and CDR2 YYNGEE come from the germline V gene. In DNA form, the CDR3 reads TGTGCCAGCAGCGTAGAAGACAGAGTCGGGCCCCAGCATTTT. Translated: CASSVEDRVGPQHF.

The chain links TRBV2 to TRBJ2-3; 7 nucleotides line up with TRBD2. This CDR3 comprises 14 residues. With V trimmed by 3 bases and J by 3 bases, 3 bases remained unmatched. In germline, CDR1 is SNHLY, CDR2 FYNNEI. The CDR3 is CASSDWRETDTQYF. Here the CDR3 DNA reads TGTGCCAGCAGTGACTGGCGGGAGACAGATACGCAGTATTTT.

This clone was found a few times. Given the absence of the conserved phenylalanine or tryptophan at the CDR3 end, a read error is likely. No DNA is shown, since the ends of the CDR3 on it are uncertain; the CDR3 is the one TCRdb lists. The chain couples TRBV21-1 to TRBJ1-2. TRBV21-1 constitutes a pseudogene. The CDR3 contains 9 residues when both ends are counted. This CDR3 reads CASSRRDGL.

Here the CDR3 DNA reads TGTGCCACCAGTGACTCACGGGGAGGGGGCAATCAGCCCCAGCATTTT. Translation gives CATSDSRGGGNQPQHF. This rearrangement joins TRBV24-1 to TRBJ1-5, with a tentative D call TRBD1 (5 bases). Germline V gene sequence: CDR1 KGHDR, CDR2 SFDVKD. The CDR3 is 16 residues long. V lost 4 bases, J lost 2 bases, and 14 bases lay in between.

The chain joins TRBV2 to TRBJ1-5, with D uncertain. Trimming shortened V by 6 bases and J by 3 bases, and 12 bases separated the two germline ends. CDR1 SNHLY and CDR2 FYNNEI come from the germline V gene. This CDR3 contains 14 residues. This CDR3 is CASSADGDNQPQHF. Here the CDR3 DNA reads TGTGCCAGCAGCGCCGACGGGGACAATCAGCCCCAGCATTTT.